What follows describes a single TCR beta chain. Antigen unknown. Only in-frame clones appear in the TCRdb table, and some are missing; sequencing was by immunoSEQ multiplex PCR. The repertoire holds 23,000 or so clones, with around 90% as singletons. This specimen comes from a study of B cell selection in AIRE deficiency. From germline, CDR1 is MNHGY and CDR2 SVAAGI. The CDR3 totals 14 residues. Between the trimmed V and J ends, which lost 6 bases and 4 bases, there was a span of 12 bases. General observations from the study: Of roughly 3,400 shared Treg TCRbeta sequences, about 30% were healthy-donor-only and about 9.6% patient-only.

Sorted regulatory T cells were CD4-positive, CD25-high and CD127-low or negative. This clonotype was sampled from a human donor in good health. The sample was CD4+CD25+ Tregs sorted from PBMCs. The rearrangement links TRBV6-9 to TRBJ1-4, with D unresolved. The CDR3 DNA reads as TGTGCCAGCAGCGTCAGGCGGGGTAATGAAAAACTGTTTTTT. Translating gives CASSVRRGNEKLFF.